The sequence of this T cell receptor (beta chain) was determined in a study of shared clonotypes between healthy human individuals. Study-wide background: The people who gave samples were a couple of women and a few men aged 18 to 49.

Deep was the level at which the assay was run. TCRdb keeps only in-frame clones here, not all; method: immunoSEQ multiplex PCR. The sample shows about 770,000 clones, just under 75% of them seen only once. This clone showed up just once. The sample was memory CD4+ T cells sorted from blood. The subset: CD45RA-negative fraction. The origin of this receptor is a woman in her 30s in good health.

CDR3 in amino acids: CASSLSGREQPQHF. CDR3 DNA: TGTGCCAGCAGTTTATCAGGGCGGGAGCAGCCCCAGCATTTT. The rearrangement uses TRBV28 and TRBJ1-5, with D possibly matching TRBD1 (5 bases). There are 14 residues in the CDR3. Germline CDR1 and CDR2: MDHEN and SYDVKM. V gave up 1 base and J gave up 7 bases, with 11 bases separating them.